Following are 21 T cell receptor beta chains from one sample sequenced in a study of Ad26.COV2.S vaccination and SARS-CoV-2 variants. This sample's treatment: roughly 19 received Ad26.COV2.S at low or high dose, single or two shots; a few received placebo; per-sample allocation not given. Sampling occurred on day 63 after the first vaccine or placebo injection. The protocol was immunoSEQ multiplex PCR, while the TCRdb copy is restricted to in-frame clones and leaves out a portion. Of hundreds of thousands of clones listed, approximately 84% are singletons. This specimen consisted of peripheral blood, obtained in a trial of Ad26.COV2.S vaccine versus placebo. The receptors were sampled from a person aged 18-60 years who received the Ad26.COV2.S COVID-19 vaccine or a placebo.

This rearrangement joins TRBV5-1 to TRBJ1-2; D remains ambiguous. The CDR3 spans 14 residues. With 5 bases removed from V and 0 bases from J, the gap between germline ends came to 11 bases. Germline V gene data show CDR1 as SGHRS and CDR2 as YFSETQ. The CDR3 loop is CASRREPPNYGYTF. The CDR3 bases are TGCGCCAGCAGAAGGGAGCCTCCTAACTATGGCTACACCTTC.

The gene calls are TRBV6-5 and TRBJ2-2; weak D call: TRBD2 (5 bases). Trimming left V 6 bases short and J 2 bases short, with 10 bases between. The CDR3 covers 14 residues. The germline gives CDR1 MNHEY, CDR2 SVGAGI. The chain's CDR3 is CASSWTSNTGELFF. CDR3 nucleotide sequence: TGTGCCAGCAGCTGGACTTCCAACACCGGGGAGCTGTTTTTT.

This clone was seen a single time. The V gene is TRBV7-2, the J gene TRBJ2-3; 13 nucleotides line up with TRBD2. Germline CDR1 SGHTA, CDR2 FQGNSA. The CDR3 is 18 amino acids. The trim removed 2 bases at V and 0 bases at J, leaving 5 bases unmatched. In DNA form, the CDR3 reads TGTGCCAGCAGCTTAACTAGCGGGGGGGGACTAAGCACAGATACGCAGTATTTT. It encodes CASSLTSGGGLSTDTQYF.

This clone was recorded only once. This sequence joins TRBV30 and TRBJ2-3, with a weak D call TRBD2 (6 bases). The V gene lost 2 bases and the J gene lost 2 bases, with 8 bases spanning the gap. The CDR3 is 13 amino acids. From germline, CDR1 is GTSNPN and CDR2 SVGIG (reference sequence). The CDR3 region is CAWSPGLTDTQYF. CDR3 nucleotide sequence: TGTGCCTGGAGTCCGGGACTCACAGATACGCAGTATTTT.

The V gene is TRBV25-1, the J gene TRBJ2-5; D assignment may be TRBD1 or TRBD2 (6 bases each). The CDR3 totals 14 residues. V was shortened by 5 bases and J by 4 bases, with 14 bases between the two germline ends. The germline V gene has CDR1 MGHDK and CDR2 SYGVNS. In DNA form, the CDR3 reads TGTGCCAGCAGTCTGGGGGCTAGCGCAGAGACCCAGTACTTC. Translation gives CASSLGASAETQYF.

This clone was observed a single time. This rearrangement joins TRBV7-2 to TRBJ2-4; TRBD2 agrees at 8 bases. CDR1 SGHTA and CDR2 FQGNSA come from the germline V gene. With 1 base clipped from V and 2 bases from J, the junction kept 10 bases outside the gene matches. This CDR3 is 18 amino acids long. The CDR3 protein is CASSLDSTGRGTKNIQYF. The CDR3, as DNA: TGTGCCAGCAGCTTAGATTCTACCGGGAGGGGGACCAAAAACATTCAGTACTTC.

This CDR3 is CASSQYSYEQYF. The CDR3 DNA follows: TGTGCCAGCAGCCAATACAGCTACGAGCAGTACTTC. This rearrangement joins TRBV7-9 to TRBJ2-7; D is unresolved. The germline V gene has CDR1 SEHNR and CDR2 FQNEAQ (reference sequence). This CDR3 contains 12 residues. Trimming shortened V by 5 bases and J by 3 bases, and 8 bases separated the two germline ends.

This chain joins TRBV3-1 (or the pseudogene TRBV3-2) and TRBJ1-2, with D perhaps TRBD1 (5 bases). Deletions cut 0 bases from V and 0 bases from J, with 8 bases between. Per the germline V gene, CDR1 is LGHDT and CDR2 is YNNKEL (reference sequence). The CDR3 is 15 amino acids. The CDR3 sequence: CASSQERQSNYGYTF. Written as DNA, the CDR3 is TGTGCCAGCAGCCAAGAGAGACAGTCTAACTATGGCTACACCTTC.

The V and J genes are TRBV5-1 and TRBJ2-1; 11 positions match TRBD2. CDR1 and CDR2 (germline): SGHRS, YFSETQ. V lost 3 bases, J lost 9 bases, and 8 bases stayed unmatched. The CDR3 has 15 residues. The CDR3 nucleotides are TGCGCCAGCAGCTGGGAACTAGCGGGGGCAGGTGAGCAGTTCTTC. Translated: CASSWELAGAGEQFF. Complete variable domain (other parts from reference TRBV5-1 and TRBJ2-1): KAGVTQTPRYLIKTRGQQVTLSCSPISGHRSVSWYQQTPGQGLQFLFEYFSETQRNKGNFPGRFSGRQFSNSRSEMNVSTLELGDSALYLCASSWELAGAGEQFFGPGTRLTVL.

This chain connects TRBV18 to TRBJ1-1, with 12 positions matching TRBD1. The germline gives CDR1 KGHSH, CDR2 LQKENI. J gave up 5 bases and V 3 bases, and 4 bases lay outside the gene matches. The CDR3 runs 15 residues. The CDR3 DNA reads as TGTGCCAGCTCACCGGGGGACAGGGGGCGAACTGAAGCTTTCTTT. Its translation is CASSPGDRGRTEAFF.

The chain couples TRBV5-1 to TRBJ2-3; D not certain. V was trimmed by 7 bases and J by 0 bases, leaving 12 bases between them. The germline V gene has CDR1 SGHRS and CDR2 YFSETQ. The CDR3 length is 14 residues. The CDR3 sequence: CASGPLPSTDTQYF. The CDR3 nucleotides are TGCGCCAGCGGTCCTTTGCCCAGCACAGATACGCAGTATTTT.

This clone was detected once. The DNA for the CDR3 is TGTGCCAGTAGGACAGCGGGAGGGCCGACAGATACGCAGTATTTT. It yields the protein CASRTAGGPTDTQYF. The J gene is TRBJ2-3, the V gene TRBV19; 10 bases agree with TRBD2. The V gene end was trimmed by 6 bases and the J gene end by 3 bases; junction bases not matched to a gene: 6. The CDR3 is 15 residues long. Germline lookup yields CDR1 LNHDA and CDR2 SQIVND (reference sequence).

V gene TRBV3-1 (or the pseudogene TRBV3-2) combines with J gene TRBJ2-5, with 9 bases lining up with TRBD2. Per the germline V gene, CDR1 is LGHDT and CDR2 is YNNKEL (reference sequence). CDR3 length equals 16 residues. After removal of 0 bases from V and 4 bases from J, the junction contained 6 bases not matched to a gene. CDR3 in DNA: TGTGCCAGCAGCCAAGAGCGGGGGGGCCGGGTAGAGACCCAGTACTTC. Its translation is CASSQERGGRVETQYF.

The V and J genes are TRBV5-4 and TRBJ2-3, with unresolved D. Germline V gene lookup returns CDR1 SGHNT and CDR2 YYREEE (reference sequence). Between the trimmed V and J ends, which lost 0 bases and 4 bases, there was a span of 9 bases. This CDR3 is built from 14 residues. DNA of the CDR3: TGTGCCAGCAGCTTGGTGGAGCAGGCAGATACGCAGTATTTT. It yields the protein CASSLVEQADTQYF. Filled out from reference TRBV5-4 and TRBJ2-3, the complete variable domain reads ETGVTQSPTHLIKTRGQQVTLRCSSQSGHNTVSWYQQALGQGPQFIFQYYREEENGRGNFPPRFSGLQFPNYSSELNVNALELDDSALYLCASSLVEQADTQYFGPGTRLTVL.

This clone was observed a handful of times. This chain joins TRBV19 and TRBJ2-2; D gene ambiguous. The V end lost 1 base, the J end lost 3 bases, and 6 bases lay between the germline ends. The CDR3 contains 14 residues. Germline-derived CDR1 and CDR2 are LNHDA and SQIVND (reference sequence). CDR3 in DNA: TGTGCCAGTAGTATAGGAGAGTACACCGGGGAGCTGTTTTTT. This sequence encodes CASSIGEYTGELFF.

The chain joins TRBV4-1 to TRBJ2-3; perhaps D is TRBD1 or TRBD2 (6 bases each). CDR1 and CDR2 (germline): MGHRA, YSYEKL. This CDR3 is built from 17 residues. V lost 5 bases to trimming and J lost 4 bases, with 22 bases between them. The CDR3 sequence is CASSTTRGGPGADTQYF. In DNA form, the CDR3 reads TGCGCCAGCAGCACCACTAGAGGGGGGCCAGGGGCAGATACGCAGTATTTT.

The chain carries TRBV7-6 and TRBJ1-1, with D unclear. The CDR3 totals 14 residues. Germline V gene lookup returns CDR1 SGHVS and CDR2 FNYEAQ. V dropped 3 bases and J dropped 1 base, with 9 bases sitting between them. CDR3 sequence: CASSLLAGNTEAFF. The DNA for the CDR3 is TGTGCCAGCAGCTTGTTGGCAGGGAACACTGAAGCTTTCTTT.

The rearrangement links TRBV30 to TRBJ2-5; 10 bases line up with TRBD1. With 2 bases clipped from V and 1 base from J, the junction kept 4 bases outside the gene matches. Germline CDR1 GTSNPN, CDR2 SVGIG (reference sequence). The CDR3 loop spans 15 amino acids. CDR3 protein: CAWSSGTGVQETQYF. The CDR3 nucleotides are TGTGCCTGGAGTTCCGGGACAGGGGTCCAAGAGACCCAGTACTTC. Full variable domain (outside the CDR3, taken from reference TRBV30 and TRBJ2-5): SQTIHQWPATLVQPVGSPLSLECTVEGTSNPNLYWYRQAAGRGLQLLFYSVGIGQISSEVPQNLSASRPQDRQFILSSKKLLLSDSGFYLCAWSSGTGVQETQYFGPGTRLLVL.

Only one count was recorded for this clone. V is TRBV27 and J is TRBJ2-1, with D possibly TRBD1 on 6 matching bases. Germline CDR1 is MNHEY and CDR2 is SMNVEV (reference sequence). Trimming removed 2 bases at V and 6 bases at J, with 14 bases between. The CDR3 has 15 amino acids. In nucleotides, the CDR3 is TGTGCCAGCAGTTTAGGTAGGGGGTTACCCAATGAGCAGTTCTTC. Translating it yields CASSLGRGLPNEQFF.

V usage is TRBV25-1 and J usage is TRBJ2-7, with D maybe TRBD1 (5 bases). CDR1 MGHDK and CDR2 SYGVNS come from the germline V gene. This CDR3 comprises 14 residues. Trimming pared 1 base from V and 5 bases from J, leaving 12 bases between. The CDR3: CASSELGRAHEQYF. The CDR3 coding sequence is TGTGCCAGCAGTGAATTAGGCAGGGCCCACGAGCAGTACTTC.

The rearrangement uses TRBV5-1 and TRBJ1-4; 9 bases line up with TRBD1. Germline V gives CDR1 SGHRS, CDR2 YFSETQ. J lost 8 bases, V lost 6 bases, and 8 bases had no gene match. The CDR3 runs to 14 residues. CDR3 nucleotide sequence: TGCGCCAGCACTTGGGACAGGGAACGAGAAAAACTGTTTTTT. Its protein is CASTWDREREKLFF.